Following are 14 T cell receptor beta chains from one sample sequenced in a study of blood T cell repertoires in COVID-19. Assay: immunoSEQ multiplex PCR; the TCRdb copy retains only in-frame clones and omits some. The sample shows under 200,000 clones, over 70% of them seen only once. Sequencing was carried out using peripheral blood. The receptors were gathered from a man aged 65 to 85 with acute or convalescent COVID-19.

The chain carries TRBV6-1 and TRBJ2-7; 9 nucleotides match TRBD2. V shed 3 bases and J 5 bases; nucleotides not matched to a gene: 11. The length of the CDR3 is 16 residues. Germline assignment: CDR1 MNHNS and CDR2 SASEGT. The CDR3 spells CASSDGKSGRSHEQYF. Here the CDR3 DNA reads TGTGCCAGCAGTGACGGGAAGAGCGGGAGGTCCCACGAGCAGTACTTC.

J is TRBJ2-2 and V is TRBV11-2, with D tentatively TRBD2 (5 bases). The CDR3 consists of 16 residues. CDR1 is SGHAT, CDR2 FQNNGV, per germline. Trimming removed 5 bases at V and 0 bases at J, with 13 bases between. The CDR3 DNA sequence: TGTGCCAGCAGCCCATGGACTCTATCGAACACCGGGGAGCTGTTTTTT. It codes for CASSPWTLSNTGELFF.

The chain is built from TRBV25-1 and TRBJ2-7, with 7 nucleotides matching TRBD1. V dropped 4 bases and J dropped 6; count of bases not matched to a gene: 6. CDR3 length: 13 amino acids. Germline V gene sequence: CDR1 MGHDK, CDR2 SYGVNS. The CDR3, as DNA: TGTGCCAGCAGTGCGCCGGGACAGCTCGAGCAGTACTTC. This codes for CASSAPGQLEQYF.

This chain uses TRBV7-9 with TRBJ1-3; the D is unclear. V was cut by 1 base and J by 0 bases, with 4 bases left in between. The CDR3 is 14 amino acids. Germline values: CDR1 SEHNR, CDR2 FQNEAQ (reference sequence). The CDR3 region is CASSLDISGNTIYF. In DNA, the CDR3 is TGTGCCAGCAGCTTAGACATCTCTGGAAACACCATATATTTT.

This clone has a handful of counts. The chain combines TRBV7-6 with TRBJ1-3; the D gene is possibly TRBD1 (5 bases). This CDR3 has 17 amino acids. Germline V gene lookup returns CDR1 SGHVS and CDR2 FNYEAQ. Trimming left V 2 bases short and J 3 bases short, with 17 bases between. CDR3 coding DNA: TGTGCCAGCAGCTTATCCGTAAAGGGGTCGGGTGGAAACACCATATATTTT. This translates into CASSLSVKGSGGNTIYF.

The chain employs TRBV7-2 and TRBJ1-6; D unresolved. Germline lookup yields CDR1 SGHTA and CDR2 FQGNSA. The V gene lost 1 base and the J gene lost 5 bases, with 9 bases spanning the gap. The CDR3 runs 15 residues. CDR3 nucleotide sequence: TGTGCCAGCAGCTTAGTGGCCGATCATAATTCACCCCTCCACTTT. It yields the protein CASSLVADHNSPLHF. Full variable domain (outside the CDR3, taken from reference TRBV7-2 and TRBJ1-6): GAGVSQSPSNKVTEKGKDVELRCDPISGHTALYWYRQSLGQGLEFLIYFQGNSAPDKSGLPSDRFSAERTGGSVSTLTIQRTQQEDSAVYLCASSLVADHNSPLHFGNGTRLTVT.

This sequence joins TRBV6-5 and TRBJ1-1, with D unclear. The germline gives CDR1 MNHEY, CDR2 SVGAGI. This CDR3 is 11 amino acids long. V lost 5 bases, J lost 10 bases, and 11 bases lay in between. CDR3 bases: TGTGCCAGCAGTAACGGGGTTTTAGCTTTCTTT. Translation gives CASSNGVLAFF.

The gene calls are TRBV5-1 and TRBJ2-3; tentatively, D is TRBD1 (6 bases). CDR1 and CDR2 (germline): SGHRS, YFSETQ. Trimming stripped 4 bases from V and 4 bases from J, with 10 bases between. The CDR3 has 13 residues. In nucleotides, the CDR3 is TGCGCCAGCAGCAACAGGGTATCAGATACGCAGTATTTT. It codes for CASSNRVSDTQYF.

The V and J genes are TRBV5-1 and TRBJ1-4; D is possibly TRBD1 (5 bases). V was trimmed by 5 bases and J by 8 bases, leaving 13 bases between them. Germline loops: CDR1 SGHRS, CDR2 YFSETQ. CDR3 length equals 13 residues. The CDR3 reads CASRTDREEKLFF. The CDR3 DNA reads as TGCGCCAGCAGAACCGACAGAGAGGAAAAACTGTTTTTT.

This clone was counted between two and nine times. V is TRBV13 and J is TRBJ2-7, with D possibly being TRBD2 (5 bases). This CDR3 contains 14 residues. V dropped 1 base and J dropped 2 bases, with 9 bases sitting between them. The germline CDR1 and CDR2 sequences are PRHDT and FYEKMQ (reference sequence). CDR3 in DNA: TGTGCCAGCAGCTTAGCCGGGGAAACCTACGAGCAGTACTTC. This codes for CASSLAGETYEQYF.

The CDR3 loop is CASSPGTSGGETQYF. DNA of the CDR3: TGTGCCAGCAGCCCTGGGACTAGCGGGGGAGAGACCCAGTACTTC. The V gene is TRBV7-2, the J gene TRBJ2-5; 14 bases match TRBD2. V was pared by 5 bases and J by 4 bases, with 3 bases of the junction left unmatched. Germline lookup yields CDR1 SGHTA and CDR2 FQGNSA. The CDR3 contains 15 residues.

This clone showed up just a few times. The chain employs TRBV29-1 and TRBJ1-2; 7 nucleotides match TRBD1. V was pared by 5 bases and J by 7 bases, with 7 bases of the junction left unmatched. CDR3 length: 12 residues. Germline-derived CDR1 and CDR2 are SQVTM and ANQGSEA. CDR3 sequence (DNA): TGCAGCGTTCGACAGGGCTCCGGTGGCTACACCTTC. Encoded protein: CSVRQGSGGYTF.

The J gene is TRBJ2-7, the V gene TRBV3-1 (or the pseudogene TRBV3-2); tentative D call: TRBD2 (6 bases). Between the trimmed V and J ends, which lost 4 bases and 4 bases, there was a span of 17 bases. The CDR3 length is 15 residues. Germline CDR1 LGHDT, CDR2 YNNKEL (reference sequence). CDR3 sequence reads: CASSPAGRSIYEQYF. CDR3 bases: TGTGCCAGCAGCCCGGCGGGACGGTCGATTTACGAGCAGTACTTC.

The chain links TRBV5-1 to TRBJ1-6, with 7 bases lining up with TRBD1. Germline V CDR1 and CDR2: SGHRS, YFSETQ. With V trimmed by 2 bases and J by 10 bases, 6 bases remained unmatched. CDR3 length: 14 amino acids. The CDR3 loop is CASSFRTGDSPLHF. The CDR3, as DNA: TGCGCCAGCAGCTTCCGCACAGGGGACTCACCCCTCCACTTT.